Below, one T cell receptor (beta chain) is given with its context. Repertoires were generated with immunoSEQ multiplex PCR, while TCRdb's copy carries only in-frame clones and drops some. The repertoire consists of about 270,000 clones, with about nine tenths occurring once and the leading ten covering about 4%. These data come from a study of blood T cell repertoires in COVID-19. Germline CDR1 is MDHEN and CDR2 is SYDVKM. J gave up 0 bases and V 6 bases, and 29 bases lay outside the gene matches. This CDR3 has 23 amino acids. Sequencing was performed on PBMCs or T cells enriched from blood (not recorded which). V is TRBV28 and J is TRBJ1-5, with 7 bases identical to TRBD1. The sequence derives from a woman younger than 45 with acute COVID-19. The CDR3 loop reads CASRTPLGAGGSNGDHSNQPQHF. The CDR3 region has the DNA TGTGCCAGCAGAACCCCCCTGGGGGCAGGGGGATCAAATGGGGACCATAGCAATCAGCCCCAGCATTTT.